This T cell receptor (beta chain) came from a study of blood T cell repertoires in COVID-19. Methods used by the authors: Amplification from reference gene primers served as the basis for estimated nucleated cell counts. The data were produced by immunoSEQ multiplex PCR, yet TCRdb's version contains in-frame clones alone and is incomplete. That table is the source of V, J and clone size, and D and trimming were worked out from the DNA. The sample has 200,000 to 250,000 clones; roughly 85% are singletons. The CDR3 covers 12 residues. CDR1 is SQVTM and CDR2 is ANQGSEA in the germline V gene. Deletions cut 3 bases from V and 12 bases from J, with 12 bases between.

The sequencing input was peripheral blood. The clonotype originates from a man aged 18 to 35 with active or convalescent COVID-19. The J gene is TRBJ1-6, the V gene TRBV29-1, with D unclear. As DNA, the CDR3 is TGCAGCGTTGATGTCCTCCGGGTACCCCTCCACTTT. The encoded protein is CSVDVLRVPLHF.